This is a list of T cell receptor beta chains from one sample in a study of shared clonotypes between healthy human individuals. Produced via immunoSEQ multiplex PCR; TCRdb's table is partial and in-frame only. The sample records approximately 1.5 million clones, roughly 98% being singletons. The sequencing input was naive CD4+ T cells sorted from blood. The receptors originated from a man aged 25-40 years in good health. Each CDR3 is given with its conserved first and last residue.

TRBJ1-1,TRBV18,CASSTKPGGLGEFTLMNTEAFF
TRBJ1-5,TRBV7-2,CASSLAALDQPQHF
TRBJ2-7,TRBV4-1,CASSPWGGAVTPSEQYF
TRBJ2-7,TRBV5-1,CASSSRTGSSEQYF
TRBJ1-5,TRBV28,CASRPPVGRGQPQHF
TRBJ2-2,TRBV7-3,CASSPGTVAGELFF
TRBJ1-2,TRBV7-2,CASSPQRGDGYTF
TRBJ2-2,TRBV11-3,CASTEDGTGELFF
TRBJ1-1,TRBV7-2,CASSRTGLNTEAFF
TRBJ1-2,TRBV28,CAIVDMTYYGYTF
TRBJ2-7,TRBV7-2,CASSSDRPYEQYF
TRBJ2-5,TRBV2,CASTLHSYQETQYF
TRBJ2-1,TRBV7-6,CASSFTPSRDSYNEQFF
TRBJ2-1,TRBV7-2,CASRRTGLSYNEQFF
TRBJ2-7,TRBV5-6,CASSFRGVSDYEQYF
TRBJ1-4,TRBV11-2,CASSWDRVNEKLFF
TRBJ1-4,TRBV4-1,CASSQASGAATNEKLFF
TRBJ2-1,TRBV4-1,CASSQDRNLERPQFF
TRBJ2-5,TRBV5-1,CASSQGLAGETQYF
TRBJ1-1,TRBV7-9,CASSLAILGGAEAFF
TRBJ2-7,TRBV5-1,CASSLQPNYEQYF
TRBJ1-3,TRBV6-5,CASSYTGGNTIYF
TRBJ2-5,TRBV5-1,CASGTGTGETQYF
TRBJ2-7,TRBV14,CASSQVPRGRYEQYF
TRBJ1-1,TRBV10-2,CASSEGITEAFF
TRBJ1-5,TRBV5-1,CASSPTGGGNQPQHF
TRBJ2-2,TRBV5-1,CASSGPGQLNTGELFF
TRBJ2-6,TRBV5-6,CASSFGTGGAGANVLTF
TRBJ1-5,TRBV19,CASSVTGQTNQPQHF
NA,TRBV5-6,CASSHSDEQYF
TRBJ2-7,TRBV7-2,CASSRTATGVSYEQYF
TRBJ2-1,TRBV7-8,CASSSTRYGSEQFF
TRBJ2-1,TRBV6-5,CASKGHEQFF
TRBJ1-1,TRBV7-6,CASSLTGITEAFF
TRBJ2-7,TRBV5-5,CASSGPGLLEQYF
TRBJ1-5,TRBV5-1,CASSVGTVNQPQHF
TRBJ2-3,TRBV9,CASSVVGSGRDTQYF
TRBJ2-5,TRBV7-2,CASSLKAGGTQYF
TRBJ2-3,TRBV25-1,CASRGVNTDTQYF
TRBJ1-1,TRBV7-9,CASSLVDTEAFF
TRBJ2-1,TRBV5-6,CASSPRPNYNEQFF
TRBJ2-3,TRBV5-1,CASSSGVIGTDTQYF